One and the same sample provided the 15 T cell receptor beta chains below, sequenced in a study of blood T cell repertoires in COVID-19. Sequencing was performed with immunoSEQ multiplex PCR; in TCRdb, only in-frame clones are kept and a portion is missing. In the table there are about 210,000 clones, over 75% of which are singletons. Sequencing used PBMCs or T cells enriched from blood (not recorded which). All receptors come from a man between 40 and 49 years old who had recovered from COVID-19.

This sequence joins TRBV5-1 and TRBJ2-7; 10 nucleotides match TRBD1. This CDR3 has 15 residues. In germline, CDR1 is SGHRS, CDR2 YFSETQ. The trim removed 4 bases at V and 4 bases at J, leaving 8 bases unmatched. CDR3 region: CASSPGQGVPYEQYF. The CDR3 DNA follows: TGCGCCAGCAGCCCTGGACAGGGGGTACCGTACGAGCAGTACTTC.

V and J are TRBV29-1 and TRBJ2-3; D remains ambiguous. Germline lookup yields CDR1 SQVTM and CDR2 ANQGSEA. The CDR3 has 13 amino acids. Trimming stripped 5 bases from V and 0 bases from J, with 9 bases between. In DNA form, the CDR3 reads TGCAGCGTTTGTACATCTAGCACAGATACGCAGTATTTT. Its translation: CSVCTSSTDTQYF.

As to this clone: The sample contains more than one DNA sequence encoding this CDR3. The chain has TRBV5-1 and TRBJ1-4; 9 bases line up with TRBD1. Trimming removed 2 bases from V and 5 bases from J; junction bases left unmatched: 4. The CDR3 consists of 15 residues. CDR1 is SGHRS and CDR2 is YFSETQ in the germline V gene. The CDR3 DNA follows: TGCGCCAGCAGCTTTGGACAGGGGAGGAATGAAAAACTGTTTTTT. Encoded protein: CASSFGQGRNEKLFF.

This chain uses TRBV4-1 with TRBJ1-2; unclear D gene. Trimming cost V 0 bases and J 4 bases, with 15 bases left between them. CDR1 is MGHRA, CDR2 YSYEKL, per germline. The CDR3 is 16 residues long. In DNA, the CDR3 is TGCGCCAGCAGCCAAGAATTTTTTACCGGCGGCTATGGCTACACCTTC. Translating gives CASSQEFFTGGYGYTF.

This chain uses TRBV28 with TRBJ2-3; D gene ambiguous. The germline CDR1 and CDR2 sequences are MDHEN and SYDVKM. This CDR3 contains 12 residues. V gave up 5 bases and J gave up 4 bases, with 7 bases separating them. This chain's CDR3 is CASSHSPDTQYF. For the CDR3, the DNA is TGTGCCAGCAGTCACTCGCCAGATACGCAGTATTTT.

The chain joins TRBV7-9 to TRBJ2-2; D is perhaps TRBD2 (5 bases). The CDR3 length is 16 residues. Trimming left V 8 bases short and J 4 bases short, with 20 bases between. Germline-derived CDR1 and CDR2 are SEHNR and FQNEAQ (reference sequence). The CDR3, as DNA: TGTGCCAGCCCTGTCGGGCTAAATCGGGGCACCGGGGAGCTGTTTTTT. Its translation is CASPVGLNRGTGELFF.

The chain joins TRBV6-1 to TRBJ2-4; TRBD1 matches 7 bases. This CDR3 has 17 amino acids. In germline, CDR1 is MNHNS, CDR2 SASEGT. The trim removed 2 bases at V and 0 bases at J, leaving 7 bases unmatched. DNA of the CDR3: TGTGCCAGCAGTGAACTAACAGGGGACCCAGCCAAAAACATTCAGTACTTC. It codes for CASSELTGDPAKNIQYF.

V and J are TRBV7-2 and TRBJ2-7; D might be TRBD2 (5 bases). V gave up 5 bases and J gave up 6 bases, with 14 bases separating them. Germline assignment: CDR1 SGHTA and CDR2 FQGNSA. The CDR3 is made up of 13 amino acids. CDR3 nucleotides: TGTGCCAGCAGCGTCCCGGTAACTAGCGAGCAGTACTTC. The encoded protein is CASSVPVTSEQYF. The full variable domain, with the rest looked up from reference TRBV7-2 and TRBJ2-7, is GAGVSQSPSNKVTEKGKDVELRCDPISGHTALYWYRQSLGQGLEFLIYFQGNSAPDKSGLPSDRFSAERTGGSVSTLTIQRTQQEDSAVYLCASSVPVTSEQYFGPGTRLTVT.

The chain is built from TRBV2 and TRBJ2-3, with TRBD1 matching 11 bases. After removal of 5 bases from V and 7 bases from J, the junction contained 11 bases not matched to a gene. The germline CDR1 and CDR2 sequences are SNHLY and FYNNEI. This CDR3 region has 16 residues. This CDR3 reads CASSPRDRGTPHTQYF. The CDR3 DNA reads as TGTGCCAGCAGTCCCCGGGACAGGGGGACTCCGCATACGCAGTATTTT.

The chain carries TRBV9 and TRBJ2-2, with 10 bases that match TRBD2. There are 16 residues in the CDR3. Unmatched junction bases numbered 3, after V lost 3 bases and J lost 1 base. Germline V CDR1 and CDR2: SGDLS, YYNGEE. The CDR3 DNA follows: TGTGCCAGCAGCGCCAGGACTAGCGGGAACACCGGGGAGCTGTTTTTT. This codes for CASSARTSGNTGELFF.

The chain joins TRBV5-1 to TRBJ1-2; 11 bases fit TRBD1. Unmatched junction bases numbered 7, after V lost 2 bases and J lost 4 bases. Germline loops: CDR1 SGHRS, CDR2 YFSETQ. The CDR3 totals 16 residues. Written as DNA, the CDR3 is TGCGCCAGCAGCTTCGTTAGGACAGGGGGCGGCTATGGCTACACCTTC. It yields the protein CASSFVRTGGGYGYTF. Filled out from reference TRBV5-1 and TRBJ1-2, the complete variable domain reads KAGVTQTPRYLIKTRGQQVTLSCSPISGHRSVSWYQQTPGQGLQFLFEYFSETQRNKGNFPGRFSGRQFSNSRSEMNVSTLELGDSALYLCASSFVRTGGGYGYTFGSGTRLTVV.

This chain links TRBV5-4 with TRBJ2-1; 9 bases agree with TRBD2. Germline loops: CDR1 SGHNT, CDR2 YYREEE (reference sequence). V was clipped by 5 bases and J by 4 bases; unmatched bases: 7. The CDR3 consists of 15 residues. CDR3 loop: CASSLLSGSYNEQFF. CDR3 nucleotides: TGTGCCAGCAGTCTACTTAGCGGGAGTTACAATGAGCAGTTCTTC.

This clone was observed a single time. The chain uses TRBV5-1 and TRBJ2-5; possible D gene TRBD2, 6 bases. V shed 0 bases and J shed 5 bases, with 14 bases lying between them. CDR3 size: 15 residues. From germline, CDR1 is SGHRS and CDR2 YFSETQ. CDR3 in DNA: TGCGCCAGCAGCTTGGGCGGGACGGCATCGGAGACCCAGTACTTC. It yields the protein CASSLGGTASETQYF.

In DNA form, the CDR3 reads TGTGCCAGCAGCTTCGTCGCGCAGGTCCGAGCACCCCTCCACTTT. Encoded protein: CASSFVAQVRAPLHF. The chain recombines TRBV27 with TRBJ1-6; D is unresolved. V dropped 6 bases and J dropped 11 bases, with 20 bases sitting between them. The germline V gene has CDR1 MNHEY and CDR2 SMNVEV (reference sequence). This CDR3 contains 15 residues.

V usage is TRBV9 and J usage is TRBJ1-1; 7 bases match TRBD1. This CDR3 comprises 14 residues. J lost 1 base, V lost 5 bases, and 5 bases had no gene match. In germline, CDR1 is SGDLS, CDR2 YYNGEE. The CDR3 region has the DNA TGTGCCAGCAGAAGAACAGGGGCGAACACTGAAGCTTTCTTT. This encodes CASRRTGANTEAFF.